Listed below are T cell receptor beta chains from one sample, sequenced in a study of T cells in Graves' hyperthyroidism and ophthalmopathy. TCRdb analysed the multiplex PCR reads with MiXCR anew, one entry per CDR3 protein. Of 600,000 to 750,000 distinct CDR3 sequences listed, around 16% are singletons. The source material was blood. The receptors shown here come from a man aged 50 or older with Graves' hyperthyroidism. CDR3s include the opening cysteine and the closing phenylalanine or tryptophan. Fields, in order: CDR3 protein, CDR3 DNA, V gene, D gene, clone size, J gene. D genes are given only for firm matches. Clone size is shown for a subset of rows, as once, few, many or a class of expanded clone.

CDR3: CASSSSSAFTYEQYF; DNA: TGTGCCAGCAGCTCTTCAAGCGCCTTTACCTACGAGCAGTACTTC; V: TRBV5-8; D: -; size: -; J: TRBJ2-7
CDR3: CASSLARASGSTDTQYF; DNA: TGTGCCAGCAGCTTAGCTCGGGCTAGCGGGAGCACAGATACGCAGTATTTT; V: TRBV7-9; D: TRBD2; size: -; J: TRBJ2-3
CDR3: CASRNGQNTEAFF; DNA: TGCGCCAGCAGAAATGGACAGAACACTGAAGCTTTCTTT; V: TRBV10-1; D: -; size: many; J: TRBJ1-1
CDR3: CATSPGMSGANVLTF; DNA: TGTGCCACCAGCCCAGGGATGTCTGGGGCCAACGTCCTGACTTTC; V: TRBV15; D: -; size: -; J: TRBJ2-6
CDR3: CASSLFSRQQNTEAFF; DNA: TGTGCCAGCAGCTTATTTTCCAGACAGCAGAACACTGAAGCTTTCTTT; V: TRBV11-2; D: -; size: many; J: TRBJ1-1
CDR3: CASSSDRDSLGNEQFF; DNA: TGTGCCAGCAGCTCGGACCGGGACAGCTTAGGCAATGAGCAGTTCTTC; V: TRBV7-9; D: TRBD1; size: many; J: TRBJ2-1
CDR3: CASSLLLAGRTGGLFF; DNA: TGTGCCAGCAGCTTATTACTAGCGGGCCGAACCGGGGGGCTGTTTTTT; V: TRBV7-9; D: TRBD2; size: -; J: TRBJ2-2
CDR3: CASSHREESSYNSPLHF; DNA: TGTGCCAGCAGTCATCGGGAGGAGAGCTCCTATAATTCACCCCTCCACTTT; V: TRBV28; D: -; size: -; J: TRBJ1-6
CDR3: CASTGTGNYGYTF; DNA: TGTGCCAGCACCGGGACAGGGAACTATGGCTACACCTTC; V: TRBV19; D: TRBD1; size: -; J: TRBJ1-2
CDR3: CASSPSAGEIADTQYF; DNA: TGTGCCAGCAGTCCCTCCGCGGGAGAGATCGCCGATACGCAGTATTTT; V: TRBV27; D: TRBD2; size: many; J: TRBJ2-3
CDR3: CASSPVQGARTEAFF; DNA: TGTGCCAGCAGCCCAGTTCAGGGGGCGAGAACTGAAGCTTTCTTT; V: TRBV3-1; D: TRBD1; size: few; J: TRBJ1-1
CDR3: CASSDNTNTEAFF; DNA: TGTGCCAGCAGTGACAATACGAACACTGAAGCTTTCTTT; V: TRBV6-1; D: -; size: -; J: TRBJ1-1
CDR3: CASSETGETQYF; DNA: TGTGCCAGCAGTGAAACCGGAGAGACCCAGTACTTC; V: TRBV6-1; D: -; size: many; J: TRBJ2-5
CDR3: CASSALTGEQYF; DNA: TGTGCCAGCAGTGCCTTGACGGGGGAGCAGTACTTC; V: TRBV27; D: -; size: few; J: TRBJ2-7
CDR3: CAISEDRKRIGTIYF; DNA: TGTGCCATCAGTGAGGACAGGAAAAGGATTGGCACCATATATTTT; V: TRBV10-3; D: -; size: many; J: TRBJ1-3
CDR3: CASRGGTGEETQYF; DNA: TGCGCCAGCAGAGGTGGGACAGGGGAAGAGACCCAGTACTTC; V: TRBV10-2; D: TRBD1; size: many; J: TRBJ2-5
CDR3: CASSPEPGPLLEQYF; DNA: TGCGCCAGCAGCCCCGAGCCGGGACCTCTCCTCGAGCAGTACTTC; V: TRBV5-1; D: -; size: -; J: TRBJ2-7
CDR3: CASSRGTIYYEQYF; DNA: TGTGCCAGCAGCCGCGGGACTATTTACTACGAGCAGTACTTC; V: TRBV11-2; D: TRBD2; size: many; J: TRBJ2-7
CDR3: CASSPGADQKPQHF; DNA: TGTGCCAGCTCACCAGGCGCAGACCAAAAGCCCCAGCATTTT; V: TRBV18; D: -; size: -; J: TRBJ1-5
CDR3: CSAGGAWNTEAFF; DNA: TGCAGTGCTGGGGGGGCCTGGAATACTGAAGCTTTCTTT; V: TRBV20-1; D: -; size: -; J: TRBJ1-1
CDR3: CASSPERGAEAFF; DNA: TGTGCCAGCAGTCCAGAAAGGGGGGCTGAAGCTTTCTTT; V: TRBV12-3/TRBV12-4; D: -; size: many; J: TRBJ1-1
CDR3: CASSANYDSTF; DNA: TGTGCCAGCAGCGCTAACTATGACTCCACCTTC; V: TRBV28; D: -; size: -; J: TRBJ1-2
CDR3: CSAPTGTRQETQYF; DNA: TGCAGCGCTCCGACAGGAACGAGACAAGAGACCCAGTACTTC; V: TRBV29-1; D: -; size: many; J: TRBJ2-5
CDR3: CASSEGWGHQPQHF; DNA: TGTGCCAGCAGTGAGGGATGGGGCCATCAGCCCCAGCATTTT; V: TRBV2; D: -; size: -; J: TRBJ1-5
CDR3: CASSSLREGPDTQYF; DNA: TGTGCCAGCAGCTCGCTACGGGAGGGTCCAGATACGCAGTATTTT; V: TRBV7-9; D: TRBD2; size: once; J: TRBJ2-3
CDR3: CASSTQHRGTTQYF; DNA: TGTGCCAGCAGTACCCAACACAGGGGGACCACGCAGTATTTT; V: TRBV28; D: TRBD1; size: many; J: TRBJ2-3
CDR3: CAISESQGVSREQYF; DNA: TGTGCCATCAGTGAGTCTCAGGGCGTCTCGCGGGAGCAGTACTTC; V: TRBV10-3; D: -; size: many; J: TRBJ2-7
CDR3: CASSLTGVMGFSDEQYF; DNA: TGCGCCAGCAGCTTGACAGGGGTGATGGGTTTTAGTGACGAGCAGTACTTC; V: TRBV5-1; D: TRBD1; size: -; J: TRBJ2-7
CDR3: CASSSPADSYEQYF; DNA: TGTGCCAGCAGTTCCCCGGCGGACTCCTACGAGCAGTACTTC; V: TRBV12-3/TRBV12-4; D: -; size: many; J: TRBJ2-7
CDR3: CASSDRASTGEQFF; DNA: TGTGCCAGCAGCGACAGGGCGTCGACGGGTGAGCAGTTCTTC; V: TRBV9; D: -; size: many; J: TRBJ2-1
CDR3: CASRRRDTQYF; DNA: TGTGCCAGCCGCAGGAGGGATACGCAGTATTTT; V: TRBV28; D: -; size: -; J: TRBJ2-3
CDR3: CASSLGRTRGLGANVLTF; DNA: TGTGCCAGCAGCTTAGGGAGAACCAGGGGGCTCGGGGCCAACGTCCTGACTTTC; V: TRBV13; D: TRBD1; size: -; J: TRBJ2-6
CDR3: CASSLKGRATDNTEAFF; DNA: TGTGCCAGCAGCTTAAAGGGAAGGGCGACAGACAACACTGAAGCTTTCTTT; V: TRBV11-3; D: -; size: many; J: TRBJ1-1
CDR3: CSAPPPQGRGGYTF; DNA: TGCAGTGCCCCACCCCCCCAGGGGCGGGGAGGCTACACCTTC; V: TRBV20-1; D: -; size: many; J: TRBJ1-2
CDR3: CASSEAGPFVIRHTEAFF; DNA: TGTGCCAGCAGTGAAGCCGGGCCATTTGTTATTCGGCACACTGAAGCTTTCTTT; V: TRBV2; D: -; size: many; J: TRBJ1-1
CDR3: CASRSGSNNSPLHF; DNA: TGTGCCAGCAGGTCAGGGAGCAATAATTCACCCCTCCACTTT; V: TRBV12-3/TRBV12-4; D: -; size: many; J: TRBJ1-6
CDR3: CAISEFGRHEQYF; DNA: TGTGCCATCAGTGAGTTCGGGAGACACGAGCAGTACTTC; V: TRBV10-3; D: -; size: few; J: TRBJ2-7
CDR3: CASSYRSADTQYF; DNA: TGTGCCAGCAGTTACAGGTCAGCAGATACGCAGTATTTT; V: TRBV6-5; D: -; size: few; J: TRBJ2-3
CDR3: CASSPLTGPVREQYF; DNA: TGTGCCAGCAGTCCCTTGACGGGTCCGGTAAGGGAGCAGTACTTC; V: TRBV27; D: -; size: -; J: TRBJ2-7
CDR3: CASSWGYEKLFF; DNA: TGTGCCAGTAGTTGGGGGTATGAAAAACTGTTTTTT; V: TRBV19; D: -; size: few; J: TRBJ1-4
CDR3: CASSLGRANTEAFF; DNA: TGTGCCAGCAGCTTAGGGAGGGCGAACACTGAAGCTTTCTTT; V: TRBV11-2; D: -; size: many; J: TRBJ1-1
CDR3: CASSLGPSYNEQCF; DNA: TGTGCGAGCAGCCTTGGACCGTCCTACAATGAGCAGTGCTTC; V: TRBV6-2/TRBV6-3; D: -; size: -; J: TRBJ2-1
CDR3: CASSFWQGGHYEQYF; DNA: TGTGCCAGCAGTTTTTGGCAGGGGGGTCACTACGAGCAGTACTTC; V: TRBV28; D: -; size: many; J: TRBJ2-7
CDR3: CASSSIRREGKINEQFF; DNA: TGTGCCAGCAGCTCTATTCGGAGGGAGGGCAAAATCAATGAGCAGTTCTTC; V: TRBV11-2; D: TRBD2; size: many; J: TRBJ2-1
CDR3: CSASVNPPVKGLPGINEQYF; DNA: TGCAGTGCTAGCGTAAATCCCCCCGTGAAGGGACTACCGGGCATCAACGAGCAGTACTTC; V: TRBV20-1; D: TRBD2; size: few; J: TRBJ2-7
CDR3: CASSPNLGRALTEQYF; DNA: TGTGCCAGCAGCCCAAATTTAGGGAGGGCCCTTACCGAGCAGTACTTC; V: TRBV6-1; D: TRBD2; size: many; J: TRBJ2-7
CDR3: CASSIVLGYNEQFF; DNA: TGTGCCAGTAGTATAGTGCTGGGCTACAATGAGCAGTTCTTC; V: TRBV19; D: -; size: -; J: TRBJ2-1
CDR3: CASSVMVAKNIQYF; DNA: TGTGCCAGCAGTGTAATGGTAGCCAAAAACATTCAGTACTTC; V: TRBV2; D: -; size: many; J: TRBJ2-4
CDR3: CATSDPRDRGADTQYF; DNA: TGTGCCACCAGTGATCCCCGGGACAGGGGGGCAGATACGCAGTATTTT; V: TRBV24-1; D: TRBD1; size: few; J: TRBJ2-3
CDR3: CASSATGPASSYEQYF; DNA: TGTGCCAGCAGTGCGACAGGGCCTGCAAGCTCCTACGAGCAGTACTTC; V: TRBV6-5; D: TRBD1; size: many; J: TRBJ2-7
CDR3: CASSPRQAYNEQFF; DNA: TGTGCCAGCAGCCCTAGGCAGGCCTACAATGAGCAGTTCTTC; V: TRBV7-2; D: -; size: few; J: TRBJ2-1
CDR3: CASSPGTTQETQYF; DNA: TGCGCCAGCAGCCCCGGGACGACCCAAGAGACCCAGTACTTC; V: TRBV5-1; D: -; size: -; J: TRBJ2-5
CDR3: CSATGAGGSETQYF; DNA: TGCAGTGCCACGGGGGCGGGAGGGTCGGAGACCCAGTACTTC; V: TRBV20-1; D: TRBD2; size: many; J: TRBJ2-5
CDR3: CAWRRQGLAGELFF; DNA: TGTGCCTGGAGAAGACAGGGACTCGCCGGGGAGCTGTTTTTT; V: TRBV30; D: -; size: many; J: TRBJ2-2
CDR3: CASSPDLEEPEAFF; DNA: TGTGCCAGCAGCCCTGACCTTGAAGAACCTGAAGCTTTCTTT; V: TRBV27; D: -; size: few; J: TRBJ1-1
CDR3: CAISVNPNTEAFF; DNA: TGTGCCATCAGTGTTAATCCGAACACTGAAGCTTTCTTT; V: TRBV10-3; D: -; size: many; J: TRBJ1-1
CDR3: CAWARGSYGYTF; DNA: TGTGCCTGGGCCCGGGGCAGCTATGGCTACACCTTC; V: TRBV30; D: -; size: many; J: TRBJ1-2